The source of this T cell receptor (beta chain) is a study of cytomegalovirus exposure and HLA in healthy donors. Study-wide results and caveats: Sequencing likely caused a cluster of highly shared sequence variants. Most TCR beta V segments were productive about 90% or about 30% of the time in an earlier analysis.

As for this clone: Its specificity is not known.

Primers: 60 Vbeta forward and 13 Jbeta reverse. Sequencing was performed with immunoSEQ multiplex PCR; in TCRdb, only in-frame clones are kept and a portion is missing. This repertoire shows about 190,000 clones, 81% found once; its top ten account for around 2%. Germline CDR1 is SGDLS and CDR2 is YYNGEE. With V trimmed by 0 bases and J by 2 bases, 8 bases remained unmatched. The CDR3 has 18 amino acids. The rearrangement links TRBV9 to TRBJ2-6; 7 positions agree with TRBD2. The clonotype originates from a man between 18 and 35 years old in good health and CMV-seronegative. The sample taken for sequencing was PBMCs. The CDR3 DNA follows: TGTGCCAGCAGCGTAGGAGCGGGAAGGGCAACTGGGGCCAACGTCCTGACTTTC. Translating gives CASSVGAGRATGANVLTF.